Sequencing of this T cell receptor (beta chain) was carried out in a study of blood T cell repertoires in COVID-19. Turning to the study itself: Spain, Italy and the United States supplied samples that represented acute and convalescent COVID-19. T cells, B-cell-depleted T cells, or PBMCs provided the cDNA or gDNA that served as material.

The ends lost 7 bases at V and 6 bases at J; junction bases unmatched: 13. CDR1 and CDR2 from the germline V gene are SGHAT and FQNNGV. The CDR3 runs 16 residues. In the authors' methods: Scientists estimated how many nucleated cells there were by amplifying reference gene primers. Using immunoSEQ multiplex PCR, the repertoire was profiled, and TCRdb retains in-frame clones only, with some absent. V, J and clone size were drawn from that table, and D and trimming were deduced from the DNA. Of fewer than 80,000 clones in the sample, 80% were seen once. Sequenced: peripheral blood. The TCR comes from a human donor in a cohort sampled during active COVID-19. The rearrangement links TRBV11-2 to TRBJ2-1; 9 bases are shared with TRBD2. This chain's CDR3 is CASTETRVAGVNEQFF. CDR3 sequence (DNA): TGTGCCAGCACCGAGACAAGGGTAGCGGGAGTCAATGAGCAGTTCTTC.